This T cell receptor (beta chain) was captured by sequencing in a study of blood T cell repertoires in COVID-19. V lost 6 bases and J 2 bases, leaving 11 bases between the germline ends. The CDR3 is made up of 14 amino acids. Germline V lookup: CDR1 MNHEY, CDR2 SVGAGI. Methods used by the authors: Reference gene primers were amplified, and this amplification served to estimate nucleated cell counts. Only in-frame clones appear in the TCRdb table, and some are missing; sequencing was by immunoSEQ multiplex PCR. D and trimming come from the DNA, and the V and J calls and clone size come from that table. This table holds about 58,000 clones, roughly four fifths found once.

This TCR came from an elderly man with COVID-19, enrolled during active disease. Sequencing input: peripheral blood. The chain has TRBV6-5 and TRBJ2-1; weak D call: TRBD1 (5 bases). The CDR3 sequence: CASRDREPYNEQFF. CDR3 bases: TGTGCCAGCAGAGACAGAGAGCCCTACAATGAGCAGTTCTTC.